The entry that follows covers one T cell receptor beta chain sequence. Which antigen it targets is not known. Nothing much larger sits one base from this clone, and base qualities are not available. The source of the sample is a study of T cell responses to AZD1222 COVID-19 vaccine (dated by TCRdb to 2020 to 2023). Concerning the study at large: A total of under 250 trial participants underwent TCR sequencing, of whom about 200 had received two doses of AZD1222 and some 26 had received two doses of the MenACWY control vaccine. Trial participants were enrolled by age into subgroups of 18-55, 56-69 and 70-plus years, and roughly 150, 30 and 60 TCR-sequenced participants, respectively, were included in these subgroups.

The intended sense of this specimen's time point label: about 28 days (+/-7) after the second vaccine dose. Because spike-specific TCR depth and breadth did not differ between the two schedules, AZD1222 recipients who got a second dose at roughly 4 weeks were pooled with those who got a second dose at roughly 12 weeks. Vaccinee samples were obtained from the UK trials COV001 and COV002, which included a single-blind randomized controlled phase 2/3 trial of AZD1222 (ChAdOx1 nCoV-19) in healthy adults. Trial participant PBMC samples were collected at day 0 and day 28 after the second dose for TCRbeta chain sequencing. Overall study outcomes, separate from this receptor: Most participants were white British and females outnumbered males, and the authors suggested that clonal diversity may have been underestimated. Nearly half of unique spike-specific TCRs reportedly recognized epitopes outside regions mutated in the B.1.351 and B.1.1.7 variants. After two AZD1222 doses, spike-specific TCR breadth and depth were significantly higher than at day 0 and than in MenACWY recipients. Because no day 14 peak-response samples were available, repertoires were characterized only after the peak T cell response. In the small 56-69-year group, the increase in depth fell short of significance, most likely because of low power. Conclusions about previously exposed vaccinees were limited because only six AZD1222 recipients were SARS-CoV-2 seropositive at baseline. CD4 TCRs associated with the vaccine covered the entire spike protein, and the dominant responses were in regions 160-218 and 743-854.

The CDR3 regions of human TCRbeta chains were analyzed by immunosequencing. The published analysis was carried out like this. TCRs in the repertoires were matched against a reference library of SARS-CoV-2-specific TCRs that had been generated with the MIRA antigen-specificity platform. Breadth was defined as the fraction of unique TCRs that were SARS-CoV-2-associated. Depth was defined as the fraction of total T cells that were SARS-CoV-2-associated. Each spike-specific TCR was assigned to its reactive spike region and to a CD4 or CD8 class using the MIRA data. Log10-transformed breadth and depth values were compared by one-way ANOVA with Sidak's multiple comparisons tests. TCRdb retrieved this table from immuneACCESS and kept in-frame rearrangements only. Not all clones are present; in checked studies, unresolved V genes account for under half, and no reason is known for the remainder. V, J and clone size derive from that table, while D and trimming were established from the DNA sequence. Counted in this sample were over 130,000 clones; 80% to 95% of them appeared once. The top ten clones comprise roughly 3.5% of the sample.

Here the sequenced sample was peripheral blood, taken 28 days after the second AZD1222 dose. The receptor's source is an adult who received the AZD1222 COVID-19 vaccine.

In nucleotide form, the sequence is TGTGCCAGCTCACCACAACGGGCAACCTCCTACAATGAGCAGTTCTTC. This yields the protein CASSPQRATSYNEQFF. This chain joins TRBV18 to TRBJ2-1; too little of a D gene remains to name it. The germline V gene yields KGHSH for CDR1 and LQKENI for CDR2. Its CDR3 holds 16 amino acids, cysteine through phenylalanine. Only the CDR3 portion is preserved as DNA: 48 bases, with reading frame beginning at the first base. A distance of 10 bases separates the germline ends of V and J, which lose 1 base and 0 bases respectively. Outside the CDR3, residues come from the reference TRBV18 and TRBJ2-1 proteins, so the full variable domain is: NAGVMQNPRHLVRRRGQEARLRCSPMKGHSHVYWYRQLPEEGLKFMVYLQKENIIDESGMPKERFSAEFPKEGPSILRIQQVVRGDSAAYFCASSPQRATSYNEQFFGPGTRLTVL.